The present T cell receptor (beta chain) was sequenced within a study of Graves' ophthalmopathy and Graves' hyperthyroidism. The sequenced template was RNA, covering the TCR beta CDR3 region. The authors performed first-round RT-PCR with HTBI primers and then a second-round multiplex PCR. TCRdb passed the multiplex PCR reads through MiXCR, listing each CDR3 protein once. The repertoire holds hundreds of thousands of distinct CDR3 sequences, approximately 40% seen once, with 35% to 55% in the top ten. The sample comprised peripheral blood. This clonotype was sampled from an adult man with Graves' ophthalmopathy.

CDR3: CSVDILTGETQHF. The CDR3 DNA reads as TGCAGCGTGGACATCCTCACGGGAGAGACCCAGCATTTT. V gene TRBV29-1 combines with J gene TRBJ1-5; a weak D match, TRBD1 (5 bases). This CDR3 has 13 residues. CDR1 and CDR2 from the germline V gene are SQVTM and ANQGSEA. V gave up 6 bases and J gave up 11 bases, with 20 bases separating them.